The entry below gives a single TCR beta chain sequence along with its context. Living in 24 US areas, the participants were between 18 and 89 years of age. Which cohort a participant joined came from the clinical history participants gave. This record comes from a study of blood T cell repertoires in COVID-19. TCRdb's copy holds only in-frame clones and misses some; the assay was immunoSEQ multiplex PCR. This table has roughly 450,000 clones, roughly 87% appearing once. The CDR3 is 14 amino acids. Between the trimmed V and J ends, which lost 1 base and 2 bases, there was a span of 6 bases. Germline CDR1 and CDR2: SEHNR and FQNEAQ (reference sequence).

The clonotype was recovered from a man aged 18 to 29 who had recovered from COVID-19. Sequencing input: PBMCs or T cells enriched from blood (not recorded which). The V call is TRBV7-9, the J call TRBJ1-3; no reliable D call. The CDR3 DNA sequence: TGTGCCAGCAGCTTAGTAGAGGCTGGAAACACCATATATTTT. It yields the protein CASSLVEAGNTIYF.